This T cell receptor beta chain was profiled in a study of shared clonotypes between healthy human individuals. Background on the study: Donors consisted of a couple of women and a few men between 18 and 49.

All participating donors were Caucasian adults from Nashville, Tennessee. CDR3 size: 13 residues. Germline CDR1 and CDR2: MRHNA and SNTAGT. Trimming took off 5 bases at V and 1 base at J, with 6 bases between the two ends. An assay was performed, and its level was deep. Unsorted PBMC DNA went through sequencing on ten immunoSEQ deep assay plates. Only in-frame clones appear in the TCRdb table, and some are missing; sequencing was by immunoSEQ multiplex PCR. The sample holds hundreds of thousands of clones, roughly four fifths seen once. The sample was PBMCs. The chain uses TRBV6-4 and TRBJ1-5, with D hard to call. This clonotype was obtained from a woman in her thirties or forties in good health. Some clones in this sample may be carry-over from other donors' samples. The CDR3 sequence: CASSFDSNQPQHF. For the CDR3, the DNA is TGTGCCAGCAGTTTCGACAGCAATCAGCCCCAGCATTTT.